This T cell receptor (beta chain) emerged from a study of blood T cell repertoires in COVID-19. Produced via immunoSEQ multiplex PCR; TCRdb's table is partial and in-frame only. The sample holds approximately 15,000 clones; around 90% are singletons and the top ten take roughly 17%. The sequence was obtained from a man aged 45-65 years with active COVID-19. Sequencing was carried out using peripheral blood.

The chain's CDR3 is CASSYSGQGFGEQFF. CDR3 nucleotides: TGTGCCAGCAGTTACTCGGGACAGGGCTTCGGTGAGCAGTTCTTC. This chain connects TRBV6-2 or TRBV6-3 to TRBJ2-1; 9 positions match TRBD1. Germline lookup yields CDR1 MNHEY and CDR2 SVGEGT. V lost 0 bases, J lost 9 bases, and 6 bases stayed unmatched. The CDR3 has 15 amino acids.